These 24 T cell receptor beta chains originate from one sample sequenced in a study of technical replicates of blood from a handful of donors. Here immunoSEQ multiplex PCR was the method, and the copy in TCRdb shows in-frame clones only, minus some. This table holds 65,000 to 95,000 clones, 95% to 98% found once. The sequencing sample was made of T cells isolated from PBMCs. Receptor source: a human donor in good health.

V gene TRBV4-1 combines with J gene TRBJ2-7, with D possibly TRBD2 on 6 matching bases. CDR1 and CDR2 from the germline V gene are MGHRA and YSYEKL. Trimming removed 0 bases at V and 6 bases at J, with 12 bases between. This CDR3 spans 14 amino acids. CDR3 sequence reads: CASSQETLGGEQYF. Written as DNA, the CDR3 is TGCGCCAGCAGCCAAGAAACTTTGGGGGGCGAGCAGTACTTC.

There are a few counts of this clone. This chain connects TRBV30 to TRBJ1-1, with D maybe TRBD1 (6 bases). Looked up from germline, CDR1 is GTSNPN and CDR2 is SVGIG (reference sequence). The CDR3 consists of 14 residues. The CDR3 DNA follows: TGTGCGTACGGGGGGGCGATATCGAACACTGAAGCTTTCTTT. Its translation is CAYGGAISNTEAFF.

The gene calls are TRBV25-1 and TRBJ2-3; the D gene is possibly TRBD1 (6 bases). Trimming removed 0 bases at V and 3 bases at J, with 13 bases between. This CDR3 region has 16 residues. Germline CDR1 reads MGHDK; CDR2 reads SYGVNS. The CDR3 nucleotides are TGTGCCAGCAGTGAATATGGGGGCATTATAACAGATACGCAGTATTTT. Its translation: CASSEYGGIITDTQYF.

CDR3 bases: TGTGCCACCAAACTAACGTCTACGGAGGCTTTCTTT. This gives the protein CATKLTSTEAFF. The chain recombines TRBV6-1 with TRBJ1-1; D is unresolved. The CDR3 runs 12 residues. V gave up 10 bases and J gave up 11 bases, with 20 bases separating them. The V gene's germline CDR1 is MNHNS and CDR2 SASEGT.

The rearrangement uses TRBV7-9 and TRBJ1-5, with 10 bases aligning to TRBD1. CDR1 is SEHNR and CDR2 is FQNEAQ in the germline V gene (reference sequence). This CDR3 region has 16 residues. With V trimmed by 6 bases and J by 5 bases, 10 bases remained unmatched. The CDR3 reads CASSSGTGELDQPQHF. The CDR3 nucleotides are TGTGCCAGCAGTTCCGGGACAGGGGAATTGGATCAGCCCCAGCATTTT. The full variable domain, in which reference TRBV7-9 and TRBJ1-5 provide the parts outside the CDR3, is DTGVSQNPRHKITKRGQNVTFRCDPISEHNRLYWYRQTLGQGPEFLTYFQNEAQLEKSRLLSDRFSAERPKGSFSTLEIQRTEQGDSAMYLCASSSGTGELDQPQHFGDGTRLSIL.

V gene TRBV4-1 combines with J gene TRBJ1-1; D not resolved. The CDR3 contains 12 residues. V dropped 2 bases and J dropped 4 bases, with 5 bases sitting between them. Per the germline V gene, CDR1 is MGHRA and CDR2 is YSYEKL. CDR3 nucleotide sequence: TGCGCCAGCAGCCAACGGGGCACTGAAGCTTTCTTT. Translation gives CASSQRGTEAFF.

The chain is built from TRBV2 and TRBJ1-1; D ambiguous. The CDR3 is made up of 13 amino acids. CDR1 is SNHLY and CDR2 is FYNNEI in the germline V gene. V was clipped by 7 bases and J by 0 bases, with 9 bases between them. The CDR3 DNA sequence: TGTGCCAGCAAAACGGGGATGAACACTGAAGCTTTCTTT. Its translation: CASKTGMNTEAFF.

In DNA, the CDR3 is TGTGCCAGCAGTCCGGGCGGGGGTTGGGGAAACTATGGCTACACCTTC. This codes for CASSPGGGWGNYGYTF. The chain uses TRBV25-1 and TRBJ1-2; weak D call: TRBD1 (5 bases). Trimming stripped 5 bases from V and 2 bases from J, with 18 bases between. CDR3 length: 16 residues. In germline, CDR1 is MGHDK, CDR2 SYGVNS.

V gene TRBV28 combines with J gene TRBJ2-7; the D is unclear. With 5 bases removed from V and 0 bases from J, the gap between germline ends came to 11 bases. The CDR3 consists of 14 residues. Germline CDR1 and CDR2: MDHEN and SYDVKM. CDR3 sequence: CASSERWSSYEQYF. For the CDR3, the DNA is TGTGCCAGCAGTGAACGGTGGAGCTCCTACGAGCAGTACTTC. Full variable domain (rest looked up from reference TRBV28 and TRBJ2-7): DVKVTQSSRYLVKRTGEKVFLECVQDMDHENMFWYRQDPGLGLRLIYFSYDVKMKEKGDIPEGYSVSREKKERFSLILESASTNQTSMYLCASSERWSSYEQYFGPGTRLTVT.

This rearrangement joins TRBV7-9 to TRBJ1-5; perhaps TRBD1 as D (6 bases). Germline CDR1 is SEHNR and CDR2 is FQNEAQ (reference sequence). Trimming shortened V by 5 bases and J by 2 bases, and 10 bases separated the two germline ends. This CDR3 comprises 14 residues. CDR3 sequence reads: CASSPWTGNQPQHF. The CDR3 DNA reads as TGTGCCAGCAGCCCATGGACAGGCAATCAGCCCCAGCATTTT.

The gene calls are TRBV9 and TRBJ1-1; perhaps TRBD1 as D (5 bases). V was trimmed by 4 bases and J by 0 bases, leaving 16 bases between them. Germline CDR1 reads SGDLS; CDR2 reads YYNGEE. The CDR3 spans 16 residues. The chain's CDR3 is CASSTATTVMNTEAFF. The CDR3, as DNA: TGTGCCAGCAGCACCGCTACGACAGTTATGAACACTGAAGCTTTCTTT.

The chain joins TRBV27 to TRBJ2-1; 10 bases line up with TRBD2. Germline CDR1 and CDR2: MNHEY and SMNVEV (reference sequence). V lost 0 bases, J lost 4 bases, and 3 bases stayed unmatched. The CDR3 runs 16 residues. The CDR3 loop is CASSLSGTSAYNEQFF. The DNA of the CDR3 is TGTGCCAGCAGTTTATCGGGGACTAGCGCTTACAATGAGCAGTTCTTC.

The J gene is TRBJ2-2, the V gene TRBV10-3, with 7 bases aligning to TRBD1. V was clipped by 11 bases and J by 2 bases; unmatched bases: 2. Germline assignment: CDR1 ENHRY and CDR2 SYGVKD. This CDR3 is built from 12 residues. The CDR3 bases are TGTGCCTACAGGGGAAACACCGGGGAGCTGTTTTTT. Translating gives CAYRGNTGELFF.

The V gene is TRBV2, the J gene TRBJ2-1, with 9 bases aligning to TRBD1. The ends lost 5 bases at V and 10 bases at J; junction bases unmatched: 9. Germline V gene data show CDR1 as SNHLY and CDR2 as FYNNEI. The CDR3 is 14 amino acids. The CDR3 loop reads CASSTGTGLREQFF. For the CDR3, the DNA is TGTGCCAGCAGTACCGGGACAGGGCTAAGGGAGCAGTTCTTC.

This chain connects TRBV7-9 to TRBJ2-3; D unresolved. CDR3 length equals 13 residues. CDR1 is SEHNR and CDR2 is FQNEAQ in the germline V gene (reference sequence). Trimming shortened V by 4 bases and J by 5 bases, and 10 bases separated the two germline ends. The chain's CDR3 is CASSSIQRDTQYF. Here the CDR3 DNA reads TGTGCCAGCAGCTCGATTCAGCGAGATACGCAGTATTTT.

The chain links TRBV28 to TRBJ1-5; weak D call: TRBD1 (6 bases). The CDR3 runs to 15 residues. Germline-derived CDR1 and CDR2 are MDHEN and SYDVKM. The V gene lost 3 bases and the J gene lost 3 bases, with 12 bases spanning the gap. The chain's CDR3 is CASSFPRQDNQPQHF. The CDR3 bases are TGTGCCAGCAGTTTCCCTAGACAGGACAATCAGCCCCAGCATTTT.

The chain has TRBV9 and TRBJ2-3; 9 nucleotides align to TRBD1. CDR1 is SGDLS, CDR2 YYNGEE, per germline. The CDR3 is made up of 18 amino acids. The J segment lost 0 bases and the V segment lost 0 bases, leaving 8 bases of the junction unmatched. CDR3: CASSVGQGVAQSTDTQYF. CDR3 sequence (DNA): TGTGCCAGCAGCGTAGGACAGGGGGTAGCGCAAAGCACAGATACGCAGTATTTT.

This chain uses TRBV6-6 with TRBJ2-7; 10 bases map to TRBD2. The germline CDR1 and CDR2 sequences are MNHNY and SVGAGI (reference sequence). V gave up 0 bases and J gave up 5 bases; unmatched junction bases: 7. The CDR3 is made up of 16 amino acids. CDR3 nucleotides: TGTGCCAGCAGTTACTCGAGGCTAGCGGGAGTGGACGAGCAGTACTTC. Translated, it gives CASSYSRLAGVDEQYF.

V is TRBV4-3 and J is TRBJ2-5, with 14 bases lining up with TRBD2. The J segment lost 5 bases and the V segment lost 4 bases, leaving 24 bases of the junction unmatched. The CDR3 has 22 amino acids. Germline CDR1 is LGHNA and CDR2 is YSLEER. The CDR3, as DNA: TGCGCCAGCAGCCTCCGACAGGGAGAAGAACCGACTAGCGGGAGGGCGGGGGAGACCCAGTACTTC. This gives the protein CASSLRQGEEPTSGRAGETQYF.

The CDR3 loop reads CAWNRPGLREGYTF. In DNA, the CDR3 is TGTGCCTGGAATAGACCTGGCCTCAGGGAAGGCTACACCTTC. The chain uses TRBV30 and TRBJ1-2, with D possibly TRBD1 on 5 matching bases. The CDR3 is made up of 14 amino acids. The V end was cut by 4 bases, the J end by 8 bases, with 20 bases between. Germline loops: CDR1 GTSNPN, CDR2 SVGIG (reference sequence).

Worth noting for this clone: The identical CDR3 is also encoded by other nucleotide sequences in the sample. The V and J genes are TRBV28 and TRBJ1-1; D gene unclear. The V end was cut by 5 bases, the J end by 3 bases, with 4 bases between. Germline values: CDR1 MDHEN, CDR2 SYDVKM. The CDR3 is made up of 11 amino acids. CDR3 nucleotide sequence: TGTGCCAGCAGTCTGTACACTGAAGCTTTCTTT. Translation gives CASSLYTEAFF.

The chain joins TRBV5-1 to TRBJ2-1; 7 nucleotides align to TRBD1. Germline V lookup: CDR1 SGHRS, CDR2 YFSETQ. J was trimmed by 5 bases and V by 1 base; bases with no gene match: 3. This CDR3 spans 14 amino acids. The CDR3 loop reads CASSLLQGNNEQFF. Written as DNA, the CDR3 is TGCGCCAGCAGCTTGTTACAGGGGAACAATGAGCAGTTCTTC.

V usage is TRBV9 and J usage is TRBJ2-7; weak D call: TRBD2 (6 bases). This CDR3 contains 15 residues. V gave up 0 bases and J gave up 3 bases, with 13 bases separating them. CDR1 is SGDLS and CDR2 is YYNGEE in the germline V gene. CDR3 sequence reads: CASSVEEGVFYEQYF. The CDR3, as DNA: TGTGCCAGCAGCGTAGAGGAGGGAGTTTTCTACGAGCAGTACTTC.

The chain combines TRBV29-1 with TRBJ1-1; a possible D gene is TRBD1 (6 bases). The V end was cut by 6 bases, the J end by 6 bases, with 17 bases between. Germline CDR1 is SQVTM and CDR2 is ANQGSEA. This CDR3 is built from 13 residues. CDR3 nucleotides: TGCAGCGTGGACACAGGGTTCCGCTCTGAAGCTTTCTTT. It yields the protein CSVDTGFRSEAFF.